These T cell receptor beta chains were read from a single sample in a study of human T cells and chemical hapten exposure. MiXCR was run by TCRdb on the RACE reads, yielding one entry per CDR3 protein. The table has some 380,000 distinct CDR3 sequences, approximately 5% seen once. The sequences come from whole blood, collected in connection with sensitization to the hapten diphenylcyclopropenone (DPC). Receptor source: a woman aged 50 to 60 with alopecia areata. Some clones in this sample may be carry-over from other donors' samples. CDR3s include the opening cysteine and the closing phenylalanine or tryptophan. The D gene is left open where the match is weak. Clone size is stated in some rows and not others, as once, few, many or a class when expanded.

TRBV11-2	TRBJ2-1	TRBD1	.	TGTGCCAGCAGCCCGGGACAGGTGGACAATGAGCAGTTCTTC	CASSPGQVDNEQFF
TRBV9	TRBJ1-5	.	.	TGTGCCAGCAGCTCCGGGGGGGAGAGCAATCAGCCCCAGCATTTT	CASSSGGESNQPQHF
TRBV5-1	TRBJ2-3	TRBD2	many	TGCGCCAGCAGCTTAACGGGGGGGCCTCCAGATACGCAGTATTTT	CASSLTGGPPDTQYF
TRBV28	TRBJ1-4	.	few	TGTGCCAGCAGTTTCATTAGGGCGGCGGCTAATGAAAAACTGTTTTTT	CASSFIRAAANEKLFF
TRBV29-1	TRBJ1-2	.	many	TGCAGCGTTGAAGGGGGCAAGTATGGCTACACCTTC	CSVEGGKYGYTF
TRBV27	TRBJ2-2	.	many	TGTGCCAGCAGTTTGGGGGTGAACACCGGGGAGCTGTTTTTT	CASSLGVNTGELFF
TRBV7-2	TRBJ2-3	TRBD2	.	TGTGCCAGCAGCTTGACTAGCGGGAACCCCACAGATACGCAGTATTTT	CASSLTSGNPTDTQYF
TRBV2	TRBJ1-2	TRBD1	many	TGTGCCAGCAGGGGGACAGGGAACTACACCTTC	CASRGTGNYTF
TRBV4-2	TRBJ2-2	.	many	TGTGCCAGTGGGTCCGCGGGCACCGGGGAGCTGTTTTTT	CASGSAGTGELFF
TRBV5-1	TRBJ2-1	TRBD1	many	TGCGCCAGCAGCATGACAGGGGGTGGATACAATGAGCAGTTCTTC	CASSMTGGGYNEQFF
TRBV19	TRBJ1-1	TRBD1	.	TGTGCCAGTAGTACTCACAGGGGGCACTTCACTGAAGCTTTCTTT	CASSTHRGHFTEAFF
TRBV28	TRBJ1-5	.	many	TGTGCCAGCAGTTCGGCGGGTCAGCCCCAGCATTTT	CASSSAGQPQHF
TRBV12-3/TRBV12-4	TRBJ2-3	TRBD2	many	TGTGCCAGCAGTTTGGGACTAGCGGGAGAAGATACGCAGTATTTT	CASSLGLAGEDTQYF
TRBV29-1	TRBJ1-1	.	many	TGCAGCGTTGAAGATGGGGCAGGGCGAGACACTGAAGCTTTCTTT	CSVEDGAGRDTEAFF
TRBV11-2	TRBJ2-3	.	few	TGTGCCAGCAGCTTTACCATCGGACACCTTAGCACAGATACGCAGTATTTT	CASSFTIGHLSTDTQYF
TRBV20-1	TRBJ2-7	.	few	TGCAGTGCTAGACGCCGGGACCTCAGCTCCTACGAGCAGTACTTC	CSARRRDLSSYEQYF
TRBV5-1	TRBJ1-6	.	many	TGCGCCAGCAGCTTGGGTGAGCTACCCTCCTATAATTCACCCCTCCACTTT	CASSLGELPSYNSPLHF
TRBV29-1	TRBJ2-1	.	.	TGCAGCGTTGACGGACTCTACAATGAGCAGTTCTTC	CSVDGLYNEQFF
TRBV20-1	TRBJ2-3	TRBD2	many	TGCAGTGCTAGTCCCTTAGCGGGAGTGACGGATACGCAGTATTTT	CSASPLAGVTDTQYF
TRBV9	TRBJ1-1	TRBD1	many	TGTGCCAGCAGCGGACACAGGGGATTAGGGACCGAAGCTTTCTTT	CASSGHRGLGTEAFF
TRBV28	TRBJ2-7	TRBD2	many	TGTGCCAGCAGTTTATTGAGACTAGCGGGAGGGTCCCACGAGCAGTACTTC	CASSLLRLAGGSHEQYF
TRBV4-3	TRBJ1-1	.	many	TGCGCCAGCAGCCAAGAGGCAGGGGCGAACACTGAAGCTTTCTTT	CASSQEAGANTEAFF